This T cell receptor beta chain is from a study of Graves' ophthalmopathy and Graves' hyperthyroidism. Study-wide context: Prior to any treatment, peripheral blood was collected at the time of initial diagnosis.

The study amplified TCR beta CDR3 regions using RNA transcripts. An opening RT-PCR round employed HTBI primers and preceded a second-round multiplex PCR. MiXCR, run by TCRdb on the multiplex PCR reads, gives a single entry per CDR3 protein. The sample records about 700,000 distinct CDR3 sequences, about 40% being singletons. V lost 6 bases to trimming and J lost 0 bases; unmatched junction nucleotides: 16. The length of the CDR3 is 18 residues. Germline-derived CDR1 and CDR2 are DFQATT and SNEGSKA (reference sequence). Pregnancy or lactation, uncontrolled infections and other autoimmune diseases were grounds for excluding patients. This clonotype was seen at least ten times.

The chain joins TRBV20-1 to TRBJ1-5; 8 nucleotides match TRBD1. Source material: peripheral blood. This TCR was sampled from an adult man with Graves' ophthalmopathy. The CDR3 region has the DNA TGCAGTGCCACGGGGGAGGACAGGGCCGAGTATAGCAATCAGCCCCAGCATTTT. Translation gives CSATGEDRAEYSNQPQHF.